This T cell receptor (beta chain) was sequenced in a study of regulatory T cells in long-lasting Graves disease. General observations from the study: Persistent-disease Graves' patients showed less TCR diversity than new cases.

This CDR3 region has 13 residues. Per the germline V gene, CDR1 is MDHEN and CDR2 is SYDVKM. V was trimmed by 6 bases and J by 2 bases, leaving 10 bases between them. This clonotype was counted only a few times. As yet, its antigen is unknown. Arm-PCR with iRepertoire HTBI primers amplified the CDR3 regions for these TCR beta libraries. TCRdb ran MiXCR on the multiplex PCR reads and lists one entry per CDR3 protein. The data hold 390,000 or so distinct CDR3 sequences, with around 23% observed a single time. As to time point: persistent/refractory GD, antithyroid drugs over 5 years with positive TRAb. PBMC RNA was the source of the TCR library.

The sample here was peripheral blood mononuclear cells (PBMCs), taken when the disease was refractory, from a patient treated with antithyroid drugs. The chain has TRBV28 and TRBJ1-2; D is uncertain. The TCR originated in a woman in her thirties or forties with Graves disease. Written as DNA, the CDR3 is TGTGCCAGCAGACGACACGTCAACTATGGCTACACCTTC. Its protein is CASRRHVNYGYTF.